The rows below give T cell receptor beta chains drawn from one sample of a study of CD4 T cells in relation to SARS-CoV-2 and coronaviruses. Which antigens these TCRs recognize remains unknown. Generated by immunoSEQ multiplex PCR, the TCRdb table keeps only in-frame clones and is missing some. The sample has around 34,000 clones, about three quarters seen once. The source material was memory CD4+ T cells from PBMCs, cultured in vitro. The receptors derive from an adult with COVID-19. CDR3s include the opening cysteine and the closing phenylalanine or tryptophan. A D gene is named only where the DNA matches it firmly. Clone sizes are given selectively: once, few, many, or a class where the clone is expanded.

TRBV9,NA,TRBJ2-7,NA,CASSVGDGDYEQYF,TGTGCCAGCAGCGTAGGTGACGGAGACTACGAGCAGTACTTC
TRBV21-1,NA,TRBJ1-5,NA,CASSQRLQGTPQHF,TGTGCCAGCAGCCAACGGCTTCAGGGGACTCCCCAGCATTTT
TRBV19,few,TRBJ2-6,TRBD2,CASSILTGGSGANVLTF,TGTGCCAGTAGTATATTGACGGGGGGCTCTGGGGCCAACGTCCTGACTTTC
TRBV28,NA,TRBJ2-1,NA,CATHRSSYNEQFF,TGTGCCACCCATAGAAGCTCCTACAATGAGCAGTTCTTC
TRBV10-3,NA,TRBJ2-3,TRBD2,CAIRGRGSTDTQYF,TGTGCCATCCGGGGGAGGGGAAGCACAGATACGCAGTATTTT
TRBV5-4,once,TRBJ2-5,NA,CASSSPGSGTAYF,TGTGCCAGCAGCTCGCCGGGCTCGGGGACTGCGTACTTC
TRBV7-8,NA,TRBJ1-6,NA,CASSPSPGRRVSPLHF,TGTGCCAGCAGCCCTAGTCCGGGGAGGCGCGTCTCACCCCTCCACTTT
TRBV7-3,once,TRBJ2-1,NA,CASSPRAGTYNEQFF,TGTGCCAGCAGCCCCCGGGCAGGCACCTACAATGAGCAGTTCTTC
TRBV7-8,NA,TRBJ1-1,NA,CASSLGRNTEAFF,TGTGCCAGCAGCTTGGGACGGAACACTGAAGCTTTCTTT
TRBV12-3/TRBV12-4,few,TRBJ1-5,NA,CASSYGSQPQHF,TGTGCCAGCAGCTATGGGAGTCAGCCCCAGCATTTT
TRBV10-2,NA,TRBJ2-5,TRBD2,CASSDGTSSQETQYF,TGCGCCAGCAGTGACGGGACTAGCAGCCAAGAGACCCAGTACTTC
TRBV2,NA,TRBJ1-2,NA,CASRANREIGYTF,TGTGCCAGCAGGGCTAACAGGGAAATTGGCTACACCTTC
TRBV19,NA,TRBJ2-2,NA,CASVWGMNTGELFF,TGTGCCAGCGTGTGGGGGATGAACACCGGGGAGCTGTTTTTT
TRBV5-1,NA,TRBJ1-2,NA,CASSLGLAFYGYTF,TGCGCCAGTTCCTTGGGGTTGGCGTTCTATGGCTACACCTTC
TRBV5-1,NA,TRBJ2-2,NA,CASSLARTVWGIEELFF,TGCGCCAGCAGCTTGGCAAGGACAGTTTGGGGAATCGAGGAGCTGTTTTTT
TRBV18,NA,TRBJ2-1,TRBD2,CASSPGLAEYNEQFF,TGTGCCAGCTCACCAGGACTAGCGGAATACAATGAGCAGTTCTTC
TRBV5-4,NA,TRBJ2-1,NA,CASSYLNEQFF,TGTGCCAGCAGCTATTTGAATGAGCAGTTCTTC
TRBV28,NA,TRBJ2-5,TRBD1,CASSRTGGSYRETQYF,TGTGCCAGCTCTCGGACAGGGGGCTCGTATCGAGAGACCCAGTACTTC